This T cell receptor (beta chain) emerged from a study of blood T cells in healthy people across ages. The CDR3 contains 16 residues. V trimming: 5 bases; J trimming: 2 bases; junction bases outside the gene matches: 8. Germline V gives CDR1 SNHLY, CDR2 FYNNEI. Drawn from each donor were around 9.1 milliliters of peripheral blood. With respect to this clonotype: Its antigen is undetermined.

Study findings and constraints: Older age coincided with a roughly linear decline in TCR beta diversity per million T cells. PBMCs that were unsorted prevented a conclusive naive versus antigen-experienced comparison.

Together with a sample-barcoded 5' primer, a J-beta primer mix was included in a second PCR lasting about 6 to 12 cycles. TCRdb recomputed calls from the 5' RACE reads with MiXCR, one row per CDR3 protein. Found here are some 780,000 distinct CDR3 sequences, more than 55% of them singletons; the top ten hold roughly 26%. The source is a man between 35 and 55 years old in good health. Sequenced sample: blood. The chain couples TRBV2 to TRBJ2-5, with TRBD1 matching 10 bases. CDR3 coding DNA: TGTGCCAGCAGTTATGACAGGGGGCCAAAACAAGAGACCCAGTACTTC. Amino acids: CASSYDRGPKQETQYF.